The 5 T cell receptor beta chains listed next were all sequenced from one sample in a study of PD-1 blockade in mismatch repair-deficient tumors. TCRdb keeps only in-frame clones here, not all; method: immunoSEQ multiplex PCR. The sample holds 76,000 or so clones; 80% to 90% are singletons and the top ten take 5% to 7%. The sequencing used peripheral blood, collected 44 weeks after starting pembrolizumab. The receptors originated from an adult with mismatch repair-deficient cancer.

This chain connects TRBV12-5 to TRBJ2-7; D call uncertain. V lost 5 bases and J 3 bases, leaving 5 bases between the germline ends. The CDR3 consists of 11 residues. Looked up from germline, CDR1 is LGHNT and CDR2 is FRNRAP. The CDR3, as DNA: TGTGCTAGTGGTCCCTACTACGAGCAGTACTTC. Encoded protein: CASGPYYEQYF.

The CDR3 coding sequence is TGTGCCAGCAGCCCACAGGGAGCAACTAATGAAAAACTGTTTTTT. It encodes CASSPQGATNEKLFF. The V and J genes are TRBV7-6 and TRBJ1-4, with D maybe TRBD1 (6 bases). The germline V gene encodes CDR1 SGHVS and CDR2 FNYEAQ. The ends were cut back, 5 bases at V and 0 bases at J, with 10 bases in the middle. This CDR3 has 15 amino acids.

CDR3 nucleotides: TGTGCCAGCAGTTTATGGGGGGCGGCGAACACCATATATTTT. Its translation: CASSLWGAANTIYF. The chain carries TRBV28 and TRBJ1-3; the D gene is possibly TRBD1 (6 bases). Germline CDR1 reads MDHEN; CDR2 reads SYDVKM. CDR3 length: 14 residues. V was cut by 0 bases and J by 7 bases, with 10 bases left in between.

V and J are TRBV7-7 and TRBJ1-2; D may be TRBD1 (6 bases). The CDR3 spans 16 residues. Trimming stripped 6 bases from V and 0 bases from J, with 17 bases between. CDR1 and CDR2 from the germline V gene are SSHAT and FNYEAQ (reference sequence). The DNA of the CDR3 is TGTGCCAGCAGGCCAAGGACAGCATCCTCTAACTATGGCTACACCTTC. Residues: CASRPRTASSNYGYTF.

V and J are TRBV30 and TRBJ2-5; D is uncertain. Germline V gene data show CDR1 as GTSNPN and CDR2 as SVGIG (reference sequence). Trimming left V 0 bases short and J 7 bases short, with 15 bases between. The CDR3 runs 14 residues. The CDR3 region is CAWSVEGPLGTQYF. The CDR3 DNA is TGTGCCTGGAGTGTAGAAGGACCCCTGGGGACCCAGTACTTC.